This TCR beta chain was identified during a study of patients and donors after allogeneic stem cell transplantation. TCRdb passed the RT-PCR reads through MiXCR, listing each CDR3 protein once. Counted here are some 160,000 distinct CDR3 sequences, more than 20% occurring once; the ten biggest clones make up about 25%. This clonotype was counted a few times. This sequence originates from a human donor who was either an allogeneic HSCT recipient or a stem cell or donor lymphocyte infusion donor (not recorded which). It is not recorded whose cells these are; they may come from a transplant donor. Sequences were obtained from blood, either unsorted or a sorted T cell fraction (not recorded which).

Written as DNA, the CDR3 is TGCAGCGTTTCGTATCAACCTACGAACACTGAAGCTTTCTTT. This encodes CSVSYQPTNTEAFF. The chain recombines TRBV29-1 with TRBJ1-1; no clear D. V was cut by 5 bases and J by 1 base, with 14 bases left in between. Per the germline V gene, CDR1 is SQVTM and CDR2 is ANQGSEA. The CDR3 covers 14 residues.